Sequencing of this TCR beta chain was carried out in a study of radiotherapy plus CTLA-4 blockade in lung cancer. The protocol was immunoSEQ multiplex PCR, while the TCRdb copy is restricted to in-frame clones and leaves out a portion. The table lists roughly 54,000 clones, around four fifths of them singletons. Germline lookup yields CDR1 SGHNT and CDR2 YYREEE (reference sequence). The CDR3 totals 12 residues. V lost 4 bases to trimming and J lost 9 bases; unmatched junction nucleotides: 2. The sample consisted of peripheral blood, taken from a patient treated with radiotherapy plus ipilimumab. This clonotype was obtained from a human donor with non-small cell lung cancer who had a partial response to radiotherapy plus ipilimumab. The chain has TRBV5-4 and TRBJ2-1; TRBD1 agrees at 9 bases. DNA of the CDR3: TGTGCCAGCAGCCTGGGACAGGGTGAGCAGTTCTTC. The encoded protein is CASSLGQGEQFF.